The 15 T cell receptor beta chains below were found in one sample sequenced in a study of blood T cell repertoires in COVID-19. Data came from immunoSEQ multiplex PCR; TCRdb stores just in-frame clones and leaves some out. The data contain around 160,000 clones, roughly 80% of them singletons. The sequenced material came from peripheral blood. The receptors shown here come from a woman over 75 with acute or convalescent COVID-19.

V gene TRBV5-1 combines with J gene TRBJ2-7, with TRBD1 identical over 8 bases. V lost 3 bases, J lost 3 bases, and 2 bases stayed unmatched. The length of the CDR3 is 13 residues. Germline CDR1 SGHRS, CDR2 YFSETQ. The CDR3 sequence: CASSSGTGYEQYF. The CDR3 DNA sequence: TGCGCCAGCAGCTCCGGGACAGGCTACGAGCAGTACTTC.

This clone was seen a handful of times. This chain connects TRBV19 to TRBJ2-7, with 7 bases identical to TRBD2. Germline CDR1 reads LNHDA; CDR2 reads SQIVND (reference sequence). V trimming: 4 bases; J trimming: 1 base; junction bases outside the gene matches: 7. This CDR3 has 15 amino acids. Here the CDR3 reads CASSKGTGRSYEQYF. CDR3 nucleotide sequence: TGTGCCAGTAGTAAAGGTACCGGGAGGTCCTACGAGCAGTACTTC. The full variable domain, its missing parts supplied by reference TRBV19 and TRBJ2-7, is DGGITQSPKYLFRKEGQNVTLSCEQNLNHDAMYWYRQDPGQGLRLIYYSQIVNDFQKGDIAEGYSVSREKKESFPLTVTSAQKNPTAFYLCASSKGTGRSYEQYFGPGTRLTVT.

The chain combines TRBV27 with TRBJ1-2; no definite D call. The CDR3 is made up of 14 amino acids. The V gene's germline CDR1 is MNHEY and CDR2 SMNVEV (reference sequence). V lost 3 bases, J lost 7 bases, and 15 bases lay in between. CDR3 DNA: TGTGCCAGCAGTTTTGCGGGGAAGTCTGGTGGCTACACCTTC. Translating gives CASSFAGKSGGYTF.

This chain connects TRBV10-1 to TRBJ2-2; D might be TRBD1 (5 bases). This CDR3 contains 16 residues. The V gene lost 3 bases and the J gene lost 4 bases, with 15 bases spanning the gap. The germline V gene has CDR1 WNHNN and CDR2 SYGVQD (reference sequence). The DNA for the CDR3 is TGCGCCAGCAGTGATGGTCACAGGTTTGGCACCGGGGAGCTGTTTTTT. This encodes CASSDGHRFGTGELFF.

V usage is TRBV5-1 and J usage is TRBJ2-7, with 7 bases aligning to TRBD1. CDR1 is SGHRS, CDR2 YFSETQ, per germline. This CDR3 region has 13 residues. Trimming took 4 bases from V and 2 from J; bases not matched to a gene: 3. The CDR3 here is CASSRTGAYEQYF. The CDR3 DNA reads TGCGCCAGCAGCCGAACAGGGGCCTACGAGCAGTACTTC.

CDR3 protein: CASSLAGTGYNSPLHF. The CDR3 DNA sequence: TGTGCCAGCAGTCTAGCTGGGACAGGCTATAATTCACCCCTCCACTTT. This chain connects TRBV28 to TRBJ1-6; 8 positions match TRBD1. Germline V gene data show CDR1 as MDHEN and CDR2 as SYDVKM. There are 16 residues in the CDR3. The V and J ends lost 5 bases and 3 bases, in that order; junction bases with no gene match: 6.

CDR3 region: CASSARGESAEAFF. The CDR3 coding sequence is TGTGCCAGCAGCGCCAGGGGCGAGAGCGCTGAAGCTTTCTTT. The V gene is TRBV6-6, the J gene TRBJ1-1; perhaps TRBD1 as D (6 bases). Trimming removed 6 bases at V and 6 bases at J, with 17 bases between. CDR1 is MNHNY, CDR2 SVGAGI, per germline (reference sequence). The CDR3 is 14 amino acids.

The rearrangement links TRBV10-3 to TRBJ2-3, with D perhaps matching TRBD1 (6 bases). Germline CDR1 reads ENHRY; CDR2 reads SYGVKD. The CDR3 has 16 residues. The V gene lost 6 bases and the J gene lost 0 bases, with 16 bases spanning the gap. The CDR3 DNA is TGTGCCATCAGGCGAACCGGGACATCTAGCACAGATACGCAGTATTTT. Amino acid sequence: CAIRRTGTSSTDTQYF.

The genes are TRBV5-1 and TRBJ1-6; a possible D gene is TRBD1 (6 bases). The germline V gene encodes CDR1 SGHRS and CDR2 YFSETQ. Deletions cut 0 bases from V and 0 bases from J, with 16 bases between. The CDR3 runs to 19 residues. The CDR3 spells CASSLDGLTGSSYNSPLHF. In DNA form, the CDR3 reads TGCGCCAGCAGCTTGGACGGCCTTACAGGGAGCTCCTATAATTCACCCCTCCACTTT.

This clone was seen only once. The chain couples TRBV3-1 (or the pseudogene TRBV3-2) to TRBJ2-2; the match to TRBD2 covers 7 bases. The CDR3 extends over 14 amino acids. Germline loops: CDR1 LGHDT, CDR2 YNNKEL (reference sequence). V lost 0 bases and J lost 7; bases outside the gene matches: 2. Here the CDR3 DNA reads TGTGCCAGCAGCCAAGAGGGGAGGGTCGGGGAGCTGTTTTTT. Encoded protein: CASSQEGRVGELFF.

This clone was found once. V usage is TRBV5-4 and J usage is TRBJ1-1; TRBD1 matches at 7 bases. The CDR3 sequence is 15 residues long. Germline values: CDR1 SGHNT, CDR2 YYREEE (reference sequence). With V trimmed by 2 bases and J by 0 bases, 4 bases remained unmatched. The CDR3 spells CASSFGQVMNTEAFF. The CDR3 DNA follows: TGTGCCAGCAGCTTCGGACAGGTGATGAACACTGAAGCTTTCTTT.

There are a few counts of this clone. The rearrangement links TRBV7-9 to TRBJ2-7; possibly TRBD1 or TRBD2 for D (5 bases each). CDR1 is SEHNR and CDR2 is FQNEAQ in the germline V gene (reference sequence). The CDR3 is made up of 13 amino acids. Trimming took off 5 bases at V and 3 bases at J, with 11 bases between the two ends. The CDR3 nucleotides are TGTGCCAGCAGCAGGGACGGGAACTACGAGCAGTACTTC. Amino acid sequence: CASSRDGNYEQYF.

The rearrangement uses TRBV2 and TRBJ1-5, with D perhaps TRBD1 (5 bases). CDR3 size: 15 residues. CDR1 and CDR2 (germline): SNHLY, FYNNEI. The V end lost 6 bases, the J end lost 0 bases, and 12 bases lay between the germline ends. The CDR3 nucleotides are TGTGCCAGCAGAAGACAGACCAATAGCAATCAGCCCCAGCATTTT. It is translated as CASRRQTNSNQPQHF.

The genes are TRBV23-1 and TRBJ2-3, with 9 bases aligning to TRBD1. TRBV23-1 is treated as an ORF (open reading frame) with a function not yet certain. The CDR3 contains 15 residues. The ends lost 5 bases at V and 4 bases at J; junction bases unmatched: 7. The DNA of the CDR3 is TGCGCCAGCAGTACCCGGGACAGGGAGGCAGATACGCAGTATTTT. Encoded protein: CASSTRDREADTQYF.

This sequence joins TRBV5-6 and TRBJ1-2; perhaps TRBD1 as D (5 bases). The length of the CDR3 is 13 residues. Trimming took off 0 bases at V and 3 bases at J, with 6 bases between the two ends. Germline V CDR1 and CDR2: SGHDT, YYEEEE. The CDR3 loop is CASSLGGHYGYTF. CDR3 DNA: TGTGCCAGCAGCTTGGGGGGCCACTATGGCTACACCTTC.